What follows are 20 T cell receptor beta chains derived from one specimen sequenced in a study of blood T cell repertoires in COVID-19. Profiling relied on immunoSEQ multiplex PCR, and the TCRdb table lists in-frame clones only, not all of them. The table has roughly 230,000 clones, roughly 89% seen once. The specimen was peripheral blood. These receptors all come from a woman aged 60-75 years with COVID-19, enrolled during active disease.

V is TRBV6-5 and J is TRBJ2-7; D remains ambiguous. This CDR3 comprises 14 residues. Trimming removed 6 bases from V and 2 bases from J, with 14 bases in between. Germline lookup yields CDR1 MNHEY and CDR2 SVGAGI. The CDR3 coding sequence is TGTGCCAGCAGAGTTGCGGCGGCCCCCTACGAGCAGTACTTC. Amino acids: CASRVAAAPYEQYF.

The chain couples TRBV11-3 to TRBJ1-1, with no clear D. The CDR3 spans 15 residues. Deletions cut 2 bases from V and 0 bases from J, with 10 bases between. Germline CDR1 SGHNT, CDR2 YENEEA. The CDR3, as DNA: TGTGCCAGCAGCTTAACAGAATACATGAACACTGAAGCTTTCTTT. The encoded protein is CASSLTEYMNTEAFF.

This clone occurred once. The CDR3 nucleotides are TGTGCCAGCAGCTTGGGAGGGGGTGATGGCTACACCTTC. It encodes CASSLGGGDGYTF. V usage is TRBV5-5 and J usage is TRBJ1-2; D possibly corresponds to TRBD1 (6 bases). The germline V gene encodes CDR1 SGHKS and CDR2 YYEKEE (reference sequence). The CDR3 is 13 amino acids. Trimming stripped 0 bases from V and 6 bases from J, with 9 bases between.

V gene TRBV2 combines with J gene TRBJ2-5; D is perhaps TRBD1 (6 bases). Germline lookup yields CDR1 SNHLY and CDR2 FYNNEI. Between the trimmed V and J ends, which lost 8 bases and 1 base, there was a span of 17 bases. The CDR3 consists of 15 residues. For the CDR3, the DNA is TGTGCCAGCGCTGGGCAAACAGGGTTCCAAGAGACCCAGTACTTC. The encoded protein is CASAGQTGFQETQYF. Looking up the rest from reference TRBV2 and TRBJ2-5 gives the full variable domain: EPEVTQTPSHQVTQMGQEVILRCVPISNHLYFYWYRQILGQKVEFLVSFYNNEISEKSEIFDDQFSVERPDGSNFTLKIRSTKLEDSAMYFCASAGQTGFQETQYFGPGTRLLVL.

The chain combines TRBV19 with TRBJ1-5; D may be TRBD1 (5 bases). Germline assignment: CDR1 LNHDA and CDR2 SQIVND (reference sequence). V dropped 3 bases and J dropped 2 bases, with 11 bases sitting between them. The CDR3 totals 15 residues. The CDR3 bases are TGTGCCAGTAGTATGACAGAGCACGGCAATCAGCCCCAGCATTTT. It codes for CASSMTEHGNQPQHF. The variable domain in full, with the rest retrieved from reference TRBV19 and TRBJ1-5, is DGGITQSPKYLFRKEGQNVTLSCEQNLNHDAMYWYRQDPGQGLRLIYYSQIVNDFQKGDIAEGYSVSREKKESFPLTVTSAQKNPTAFYLCASSMTEHGNQPQHFGDGTRLSIL.

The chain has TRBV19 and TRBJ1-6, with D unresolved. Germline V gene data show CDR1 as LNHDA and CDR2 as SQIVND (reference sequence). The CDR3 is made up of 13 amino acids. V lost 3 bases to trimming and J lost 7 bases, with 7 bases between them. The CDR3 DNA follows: TGTGCCAGTAGTATGCGGCGGAATTCACCCCTCCACTTT. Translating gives CASSMRRNSPLHF.

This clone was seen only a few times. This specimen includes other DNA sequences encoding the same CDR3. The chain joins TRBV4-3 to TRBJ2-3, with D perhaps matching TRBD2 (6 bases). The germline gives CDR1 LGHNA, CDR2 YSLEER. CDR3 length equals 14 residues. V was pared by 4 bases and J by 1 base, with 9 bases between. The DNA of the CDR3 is TGCGCCAGCAGCCTGGCTAGCGGCACAGATACGCAGTATTTT. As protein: CASSLASGTDTQYF.

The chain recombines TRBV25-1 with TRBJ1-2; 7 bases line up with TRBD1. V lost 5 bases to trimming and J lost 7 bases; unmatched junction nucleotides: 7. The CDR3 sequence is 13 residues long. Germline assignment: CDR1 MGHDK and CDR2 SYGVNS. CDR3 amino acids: CASSRTGDSGYTF. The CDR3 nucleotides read TGTGCCAGCAGTAGGACAGGCGACAGTGGCTACACCTTC.

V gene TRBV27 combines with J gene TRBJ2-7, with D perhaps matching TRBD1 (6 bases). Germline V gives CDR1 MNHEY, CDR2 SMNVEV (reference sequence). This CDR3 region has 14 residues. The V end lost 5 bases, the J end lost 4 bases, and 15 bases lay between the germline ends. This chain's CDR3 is CASSVQGSRYEQYF. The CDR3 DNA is TGTGCCAGCAGTGTACAGGGTTCTCGGTACGAGCAGTACTTC.

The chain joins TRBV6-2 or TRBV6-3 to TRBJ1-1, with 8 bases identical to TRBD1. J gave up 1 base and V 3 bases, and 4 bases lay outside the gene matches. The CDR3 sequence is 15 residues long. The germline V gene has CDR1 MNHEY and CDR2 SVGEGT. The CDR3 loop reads CASSYGQGGNTEAFF. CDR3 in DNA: TGTGCCAGCAGTTATGGACAGGGTGGGAACACTGAAGCTTTCTTT.

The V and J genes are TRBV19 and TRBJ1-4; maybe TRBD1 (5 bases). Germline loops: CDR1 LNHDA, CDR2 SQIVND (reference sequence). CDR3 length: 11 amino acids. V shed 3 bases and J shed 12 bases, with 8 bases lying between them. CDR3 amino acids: CASSIGQQLFF. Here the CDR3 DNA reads TGTGCCAGTAGTATCGGACAACAACTGTTTTTT.

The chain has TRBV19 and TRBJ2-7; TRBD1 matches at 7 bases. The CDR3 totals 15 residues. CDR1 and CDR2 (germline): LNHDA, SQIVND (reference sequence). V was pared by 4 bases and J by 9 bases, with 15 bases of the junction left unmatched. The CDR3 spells CASSTTDRVSLRQYF. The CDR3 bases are TGTGCCAGTAGTACAACCGACAGGGTCTCGTTGCGGCAGTACTTC.

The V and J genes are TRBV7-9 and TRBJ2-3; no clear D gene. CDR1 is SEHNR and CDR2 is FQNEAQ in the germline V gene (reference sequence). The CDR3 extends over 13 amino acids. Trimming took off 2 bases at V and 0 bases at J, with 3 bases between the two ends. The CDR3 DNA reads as TGTGCCAGCAGCTTACCGAGCACAGATACGCAGTATTTT. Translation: CASSLPSTDTQYF.

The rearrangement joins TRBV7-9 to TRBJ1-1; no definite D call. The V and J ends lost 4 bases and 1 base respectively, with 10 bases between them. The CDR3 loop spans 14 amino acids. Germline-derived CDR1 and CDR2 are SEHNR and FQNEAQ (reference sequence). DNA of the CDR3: TGTGCCAGCAGCTCCCGGCGGTCGAACACTGAAGCTTTCTTT. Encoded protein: CASSSRRSNTEAFF.

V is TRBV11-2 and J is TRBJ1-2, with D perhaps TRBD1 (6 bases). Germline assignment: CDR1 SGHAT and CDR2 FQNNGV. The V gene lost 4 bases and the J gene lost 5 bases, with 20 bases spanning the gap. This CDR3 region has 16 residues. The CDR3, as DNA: TGTGCCAGCAGCTCTAAAGGACAGCCCAAGGGTTATGGCTACACCTTC. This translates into CASSSKGQPKGYGYTF.

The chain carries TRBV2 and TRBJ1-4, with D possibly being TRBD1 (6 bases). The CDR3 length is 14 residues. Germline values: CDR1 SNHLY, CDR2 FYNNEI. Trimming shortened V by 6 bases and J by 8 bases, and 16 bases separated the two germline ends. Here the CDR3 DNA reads TGTGCCAGCAGCCGGACAGCAGGAAGCGAAAAACTGTTTTTT. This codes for CASSRTAGSEKLFF.

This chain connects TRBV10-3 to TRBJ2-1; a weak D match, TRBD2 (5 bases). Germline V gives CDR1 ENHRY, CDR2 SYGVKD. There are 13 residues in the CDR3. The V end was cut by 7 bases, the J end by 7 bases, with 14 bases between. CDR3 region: CAINSGNKNEQFF. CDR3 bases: TGTGCCATCAACTCGGGGAATAAAAATGAGCAGTTCTTC.

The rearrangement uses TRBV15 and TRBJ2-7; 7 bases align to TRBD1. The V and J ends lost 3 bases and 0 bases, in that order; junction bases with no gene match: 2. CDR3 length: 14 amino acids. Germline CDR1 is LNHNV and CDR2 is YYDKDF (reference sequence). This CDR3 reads CATSRGDSSYEQYF. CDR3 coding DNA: TGTGCCACCAGCAGGGGGGACAGCTCCTACGAGCAGTACTTC.

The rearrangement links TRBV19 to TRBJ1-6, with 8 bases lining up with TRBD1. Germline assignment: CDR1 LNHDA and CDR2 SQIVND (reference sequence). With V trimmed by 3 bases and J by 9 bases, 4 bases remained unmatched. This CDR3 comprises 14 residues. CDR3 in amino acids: CASSIITGGSPLHF. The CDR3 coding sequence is TGTGCCAGTAGTATCATAACAGGGGGTTCACCCCTCCACTTT.

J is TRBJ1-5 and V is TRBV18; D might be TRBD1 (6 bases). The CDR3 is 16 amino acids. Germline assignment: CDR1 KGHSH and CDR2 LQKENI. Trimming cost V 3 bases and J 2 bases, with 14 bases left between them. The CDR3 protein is CASSPGGAGGNQPQHF. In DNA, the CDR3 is TGTGCCAGCTCACCGGGAGGGGCAGGGGGCAATCAGCCCCAGCATTTT.